The rows below give T cell receptor beta chains drawn from one sample of a study of blood T cells in healthy people across ages. TCRdb reprocessed the 5' RACE reads with MiXCR, giving one entry per CDR3 protein. The sample holds about 780,000 distinct CDR3 sequences, around 45% seen once. The sequencing sample was made of blood. Source of these receptors: a man older than 75 in good health. CDR3s include the opening cysteine and the closing phenylalanine or tryptophan. Fields, in order: clone size, J gene, D gene, V gene, CDR3 protein, CDR3 DNA. The D gene is left open where the match is weak. Clone size is not always given. Where it is, it says once, few, many or a class for expanded clones.

>.|TRBJ1-5|.|TRBV30
CAWSVAGDQPQHF
TGTGCCTGGAGTGTAGCGGGGGATCAGCCCCAGCATTTT
>many|TRBJ2-1|.|TRBV29-1
CSVDGGYSYNEQFF
TGCAGCGTTGACGGCGGTTACTCCTACAATGAGCAGTTCTTC
>few|TRBJ2-1|.|TRBV9
CASSVDGRGADEQFF
TGTGCCAGCAGCGTAGATGGGAGGGGGGCGGATGAGCAGTTCTTC
>.|TRBJ2-3|TRBD2|TRBV5-1
CASGPRLAATDTQYF
TGCGCCAGCGGCCCCCGTCTAGCGGCGACAGATACGCAGTATTTT
>.|TRBJ2-1|.|TRBV29-1
CSVEDGGGSYNEQFF
TGCAGCGTTGAAGATGGAGGGGGTTCCTACAATGAGCAGTTCTTC
>.|TRBJ1-5|TRBD1|TRBV27
CASSLFGTVSNQPQHF
TGTGCCAGCAGTTTATTCGGGACAGTTAGCAATCAGCCCCAGCATTTT
>.|TRBJ2-1|TRBD1|TRBV28
CASLRGQGIYNEQFF
TGTGCCAGCCTCCGAGGACAGGGGATTTACAATGAGCAGTTCTTC
>.|TRBJ2-7|.|TRBV7-6
CASSLGGGRDSYEQYF
TGTGCCAGCAGCTTAGGAGGGGGTAGGGACTCCTACGAGCAGTACTTC
>.|TRBJ1-1|.|TRBV7-6
CASSPRETNTEAFF
TGTGCCAGCAGCCCTCGAGAGACGAACACTGAAGCTTTCTTT
>.|TRBJ2-1|.|TRBV7-2
CASNLGSYKEQFF
TGTGCCAGCAACTTAGGCTCTTACAAGGAGCAGTTCTTC
>.|TRBJ2-7|.|TRBV4-2
CASSQGEGAAYEQYF
TGTGCCAGCAGCCAAGGAGAGGGAGCCGCCTACGAGCAGTACTTC
>.|TRBJ2-4|TRBD1|TRBV4-2
CASSQTDRATNTFKNIQYF
TGTGCCAGCAGCCAGACAGACAGGGCGACTAATACGTTCAAAAACATTCAGTACTTC
>many|TRBJ2-5|.|TRBV20-1
CSAVKETQYF
TGCAGTGCTGTCAAAGAGACCCAGTACTTC
>few|TRBJ1-1|.|TRBV20-1
CSARAQGRRTNTEAFF
TGCAGTGCTAGAGCACAGGGACGCAGAACTAACACTGAAGCTTTCTTT
>.|TRBJ2-1|.|TRBV6-1
CASTGTTISAEQFF
TGTGCCAGCACCGGGACAACAATTTCGGCTGAGCAGTTCTTC
>.|TRBJ1-2|TRBD1|TRBV28
CASRGTGAGGYTF
TGTGCCAGCAGAGGGACAGGGGCGGGAGGCTACACCTTC
>.|TRBJ1-4|.|TRBV20-1
CSPLKTGRYEKLFF
TGCAGTCCCTTGAAGACAGGCCGGTATGAAAAACTGTTTTTT
>few|TRBJ2-1|TRBD1|TRBV29-1
CSVTGAANEQFF
TGCAGCGTTACAGGGGCAGCCAATGAGCAGTTCTTC
>.|TRBJ1-1|.|TRBV6-5
CASSGKPFPLPEAFF
TGTGCCAGCAGTGGGAAACCATTTCCACTCCCTGAAGCTTTCTTT
>.|TRBJ2-6|.|TRBV7-2
CASSGGTPSSGANVLTF
TGTGCCAGCAGCGGCGGGACTCCGAGCTCTGGGGCCAACGTCCTGACTTTC
>few|TRBJ2-2|.|TRBV27
CASSVEANTGELFF
TGTGCCAGCAGTGTGGAGGCGAACACCGGGGAGCTGTTTTTT
>few|TRBJ2-2|.|TRBV10-3
CAISVERELFF
TGTGCCATCAGTGTGGAAAGGGAGCTGTTTTTT
>few|TRBJ2-5|.|TRBV2
CASSEWPDWSQYF
TGTGCCAGCAGTGAATGGCCGGATTGGTCCCAGTACTTC
>many|TRBJ2-5|.|TRBV20-1
CSAPPFHSEEETQYF
TGCAGTGCTCCCCCTTTCCACAGCGAAGAAGAGACCCAGTACTTC
>.|TRBJ2-7|.|TRBV19
CASSSETENYEQYF
TGTGCCAGTAGTAGCGAGACGGAAAATTACGAGCAGTACTTC
>few|TRBJ1-6|.|TRBV20-1
CSAHRSGTSGNSPLHF
TGCAGTGCCCATAGATCCGGGACATCAGGAAATTCACCCCTCCACTTT
>.|TRBJ2-3|TRBD2|TRBV12-3/TRBV12-4
CASSLSGEHTDTQYF
TGTGCCAGCAGTTTAAGCGGGGAGCACACAGATACGCAGTATTTT
>many|TRBJ2-1|TRBD2|TRBV10-3
CAISDGLGLAGGFYIRNEQFF
TGTGCCATCAGTGATGGCCTCGGACTAGCGGGAGGATTTTATATTCGAAATGAGCAGTTCTTC
>.|TRBJ2-1|.|TRBV5-1
CASSQIVGNEQFF
TGCGCCAGCAGCCAAATAGTAGGCAATGAGCAGTTCTTC
>.|TRBJ2-7|TRBD2|TRBV27
CASSHGQAGIREQYF
TGTGCCAGCAGTCACGGACAAGCGGGGATACGCGAGCAGTACTTC
>.|TRBJ2-6|.|TRBV29-1
CSVELAGTTSGANVLTF
TGCAGCGTTGAATTGGCCGGGACGACCTCTGGGGCCAACGTCCTGACTTTC
>.|TRBJ2-3|TRBD2|TRBV29-1
CSVEDGLAGGPDTQYF
TGCAGCGTTGAAGATGGTCTAGCGGGAGGGCCAGATACGCAGTATTTT
>.|TRBJ2-4|.|TRBV28
CAIGDWGEQYF
TGTGCCATCGGAGACTGGGGGGAGCAGTACTTC
>.|TRBJ2-2|TRBD1|TRBV20-1
CSAQRRTGGPGELFF
TGCAGTGCACAGAGGAGGACAGGGGGACCCGGGGAGCTGTTTTTT
>.|TRBJ2-1|.|TRBV6-2/TRBV6-3
CASSWSGGEQFF
TGTGCCAGCAGTTGGTCCGGCGGGGAGCAGTTCTTC
>.|TRBJ1-5|.|TRBV28
CASSPESGGDGNQPQHF
TGTGCCAGCAGTCCAGAATCGGGCGGGGATGGCAATCAGCCCCAGCATTTT
>few|TRBJ2-5|.|TRBV6-5
CASSQLPGETQYF
TGTGCCAGCAGTCAGCTACCGGGGGAGACCCAGTACTTC
>many|TRBJ2-1|TRBD2|TRBV29-1
CSVEGLIGTTGYNEQFF
TGCAGCGTGGAGGGCCTTATAGGGACTACCGGGTACAATGAGCAGTTCTTC
>.|TRBJ2-1|.|TRBV20-1
CSALGQYNEQFF
TGCAGTGCCCTGGGGCAATACAATGAGCAGTTCTTC
>.|TRBJ2-5|.|TRBV28
CASSLRLSQETQYF
TGTGCCAGCAGTTTAAGGCTTAGTCAAGAGACCCAGTACTTC
>.|TRBJ1-1|.|TRBV25-1
CASSEHDRDRAFF
TGTGCCAGCAGTGAACACGACAGAGATCGGGCTTTCTTT
>.|TRBJ1-4|.|TRBV9
CASSVEYPGPGGDKEKLFF
TGTGCCAGCAGCGTAGAATACCCCGGACCAGGCGGGGATAAAGAAAAACTGTTTTTT
>.|TRBJ2-1|TRBD2|TRBV20-1
CSARETSGGTIKQFF
TGCAGTGCTAGAGAGACTAGCGGGGGGACTATAAAGCAGTTCTTC
>few|TRBJ2-5|TRBD1|TRBV2
CASSPDREQETQYF
TGTGCCAGCAGCCCTGACAGGGAACAAGAGACCCAGTACTTC
>.|TRBJ2-1|TRBD2|TRBV4-3
CASSQLAGATYNEQFF
TGCGCCAGCAGCCAGCTAGCGGGAGCTACCTACAATGAGCAGTTCTTC
>.|TRBJ2-3|.|TRBV6-4
CASKATGTDTQYF
TGTGCCAGCAAAGCGACCGGCACAGATACGCAGTATTTT